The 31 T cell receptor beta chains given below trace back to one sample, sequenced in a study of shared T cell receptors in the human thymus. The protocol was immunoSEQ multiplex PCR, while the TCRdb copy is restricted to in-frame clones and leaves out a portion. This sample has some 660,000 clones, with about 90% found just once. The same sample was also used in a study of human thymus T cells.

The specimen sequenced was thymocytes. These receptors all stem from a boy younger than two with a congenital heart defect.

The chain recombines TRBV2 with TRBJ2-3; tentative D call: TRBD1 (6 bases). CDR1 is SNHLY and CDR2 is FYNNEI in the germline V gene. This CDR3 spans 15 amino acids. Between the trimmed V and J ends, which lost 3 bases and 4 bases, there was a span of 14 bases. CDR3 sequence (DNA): TGTGCCAGCAGTGACTGGGGCAGGGGATCAGATACGCAGTATTTT. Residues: CASSDWGRGSDTQYF.

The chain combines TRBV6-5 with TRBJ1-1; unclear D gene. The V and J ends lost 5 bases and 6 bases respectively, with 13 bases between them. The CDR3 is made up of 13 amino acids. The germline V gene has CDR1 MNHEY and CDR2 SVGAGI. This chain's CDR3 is CASSRRGGAEAFF. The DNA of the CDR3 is TGTGCCAGCAGTCGCCGGGGTGGCGCTGAAGCTTTCTTT.

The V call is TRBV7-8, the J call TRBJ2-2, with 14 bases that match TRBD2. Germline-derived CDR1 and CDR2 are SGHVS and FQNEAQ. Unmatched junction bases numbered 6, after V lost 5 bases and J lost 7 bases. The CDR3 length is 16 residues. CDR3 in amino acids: CASSPGLAGVVGELFF. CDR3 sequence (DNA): TGTGCCAGCAGCCCGGGACTAGCGGGAGTTGTCGGGGAGCTGTTTTTT.

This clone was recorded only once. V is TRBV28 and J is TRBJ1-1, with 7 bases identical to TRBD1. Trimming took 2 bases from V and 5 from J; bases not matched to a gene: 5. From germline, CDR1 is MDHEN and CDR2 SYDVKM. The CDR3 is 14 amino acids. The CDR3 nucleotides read TGTGCCAGCAGTTTAGAGCCCAGGGGGACTGAAGCTTTCTTT. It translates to CASSLEPRGTEAFF.

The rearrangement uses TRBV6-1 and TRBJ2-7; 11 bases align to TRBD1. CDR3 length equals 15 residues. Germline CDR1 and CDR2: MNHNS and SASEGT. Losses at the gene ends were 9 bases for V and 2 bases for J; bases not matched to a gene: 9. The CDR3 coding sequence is TGTGCCAGTACCCCGGAGGACAGGGGGCCCTACGAGCAGTACTTC. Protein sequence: CASTPEDRGPYEQYF.

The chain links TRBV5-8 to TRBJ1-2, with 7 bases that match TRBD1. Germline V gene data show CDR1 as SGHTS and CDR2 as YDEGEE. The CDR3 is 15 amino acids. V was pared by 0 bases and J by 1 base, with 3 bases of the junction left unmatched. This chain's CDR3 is CASSLGQGLNYGYTF. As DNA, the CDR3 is TGTGCCAGCAGCTTGGGACAGGGACTTAACTATGGCTACACCTTC. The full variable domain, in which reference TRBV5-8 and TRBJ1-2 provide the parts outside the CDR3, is EAGVTQSPTHLIKTRGQQATLRCSPISGHTSVYWYQQALGLGLQFLLWYDEGEERNRGNFPPRFSGRQFPNYSSELNVNALELEDSALYLCASSLGQGLNYGYTFGSGTRLTVV.

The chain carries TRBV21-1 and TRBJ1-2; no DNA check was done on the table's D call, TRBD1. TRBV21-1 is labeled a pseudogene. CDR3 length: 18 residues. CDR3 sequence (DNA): TGTGCCAGCAGCAAAGTATTAGGAGGACAGCTCATTAACTATGGCTACACCTTC. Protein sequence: CASSKVLGGQLINYGYTF.

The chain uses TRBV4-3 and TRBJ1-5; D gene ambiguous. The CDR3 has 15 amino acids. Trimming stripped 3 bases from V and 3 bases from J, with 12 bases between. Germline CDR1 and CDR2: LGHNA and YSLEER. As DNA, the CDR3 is TGCGCCAGCAGCCACGCCCGACACCCCAATCAGCCCCAGCATTTT. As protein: CASSHARHPNQPQHF.

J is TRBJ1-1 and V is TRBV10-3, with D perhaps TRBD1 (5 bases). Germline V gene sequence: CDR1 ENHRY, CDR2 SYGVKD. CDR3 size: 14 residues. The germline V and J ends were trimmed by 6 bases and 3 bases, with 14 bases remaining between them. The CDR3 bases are TGTGCCATCAGACCCGACAGTCTCGACACTGAAGCTTTCTTT. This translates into CAIRPDSLDTEAFF.

For the CDR3, the DNA is TGCGCCAGCAGCCAGAATGACAGGGAACAAGAGACCCAGTACTTC. Protein: CASSQNDREQETQYF. The chain combines TRBV23-1 with TRBJ2-5; the match to TRBD1 covers 7 bases. TRBV23-1 is designated an ORF whose function remains uncertain. CDR3 size: 15 residues. J lost 2 bases, V lost 6 bases, and 9 bases had no gene match.

CDR3 in amino acids: CSVEEGAVTRSGANVLTF. As DNA, the CDR3 is TGCAGCGTTGAAGAGGGGGCGGTAACCCGATCTGGGGCCAACGTCCTGACTTTC. This chain links TRBV29-1 with TRBJ2-6, with D tentatively TRBD1 (6 bases). The germline V gene encodes CDR1 SQVTM and CDR2 ANQGSEA. The CDR3 is 18 residues long. V was trimmed by 0 bases and J by 1 base, leaving 16 bases between them.

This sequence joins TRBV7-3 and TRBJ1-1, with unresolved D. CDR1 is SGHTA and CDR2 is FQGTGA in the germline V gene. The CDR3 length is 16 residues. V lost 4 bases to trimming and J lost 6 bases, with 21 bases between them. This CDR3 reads CASSCSRGWNLAEAFF. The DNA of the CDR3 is TGTGCCAGCAGCTGCTCACGCGGTTGGAATCTGGCTGAAGCTTTCTTT.

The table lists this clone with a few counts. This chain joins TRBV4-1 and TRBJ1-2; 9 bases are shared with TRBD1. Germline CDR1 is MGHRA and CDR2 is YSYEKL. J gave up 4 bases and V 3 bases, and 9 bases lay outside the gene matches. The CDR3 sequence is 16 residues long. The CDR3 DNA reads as TGCGCCAGCAGCCAGTCGGACAGGGGCCTCGTCTATGGCTACACCTTC. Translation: CASSQSDRGLVYGYTF.

The CDR3: CASSLWRSSYNEQFF. In DNA, the CDR3 is TGTGCCAGCAGCCTTTGGCGGAGCTCCTACAATGAGCAGTTCTTC. This chain links TRBV7-7 with TRBJ2-1; no clear D. The ends were cut back, 5 bases at V and 0 bases at J, with 11 bases in the middle. Germline values: CDR1 SSHAT, CDR2 FNYEAQ (reference sequence). The length of the CDR3 is 15 residues.

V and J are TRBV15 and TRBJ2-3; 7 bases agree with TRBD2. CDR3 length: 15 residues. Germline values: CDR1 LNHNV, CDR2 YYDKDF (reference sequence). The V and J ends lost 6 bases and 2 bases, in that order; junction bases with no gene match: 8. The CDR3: CATSTEGTTTDTQYF. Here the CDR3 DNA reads TGTGCCACCAGTACGGAAGGGACTACCACAGATACGCAGTATTTT.

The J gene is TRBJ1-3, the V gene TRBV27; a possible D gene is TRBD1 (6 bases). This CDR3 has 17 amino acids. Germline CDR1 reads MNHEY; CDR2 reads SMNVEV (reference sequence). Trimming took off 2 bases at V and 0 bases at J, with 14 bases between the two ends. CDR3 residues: CASSLRGRGYSGNTIYF. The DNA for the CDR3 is TGTGCCAGCAGTTTACGAGGGAGGGGGTACTCTGGAAACACCATATATTTT.

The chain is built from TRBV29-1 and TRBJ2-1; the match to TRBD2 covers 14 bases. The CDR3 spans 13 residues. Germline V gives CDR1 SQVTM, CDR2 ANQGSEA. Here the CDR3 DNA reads TGCAGTATAGGGACTAGCGGGAGAAATGAGCAGTTCTTC. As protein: CSIGTSGRNEQFF.

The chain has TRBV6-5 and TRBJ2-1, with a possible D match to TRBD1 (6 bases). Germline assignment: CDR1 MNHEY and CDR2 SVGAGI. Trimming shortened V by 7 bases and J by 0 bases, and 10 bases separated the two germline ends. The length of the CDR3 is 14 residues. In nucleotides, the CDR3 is TGTGCCAGCAAAACAGGGAGCTCCTACAATGAGCAGTTCTTC. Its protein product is CASKTGSSYNEQFF.

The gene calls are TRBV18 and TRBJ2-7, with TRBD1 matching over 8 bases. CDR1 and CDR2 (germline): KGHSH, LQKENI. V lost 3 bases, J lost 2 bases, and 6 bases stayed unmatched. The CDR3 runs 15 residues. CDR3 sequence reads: CASSPRQGTTYEQYF. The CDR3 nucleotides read TGTGCCAGCTCACCTAGACAGGGGACGACCTACGAGCAGTACTTC.

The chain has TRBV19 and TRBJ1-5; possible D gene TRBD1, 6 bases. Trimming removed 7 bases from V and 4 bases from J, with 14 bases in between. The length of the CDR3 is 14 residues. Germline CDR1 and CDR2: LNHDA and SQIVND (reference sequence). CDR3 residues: CASNTGGNNQPQHF. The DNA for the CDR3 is TGTGCCAGTAATACGGGGGGCAATAATCAGCCCCAGCATTTT.

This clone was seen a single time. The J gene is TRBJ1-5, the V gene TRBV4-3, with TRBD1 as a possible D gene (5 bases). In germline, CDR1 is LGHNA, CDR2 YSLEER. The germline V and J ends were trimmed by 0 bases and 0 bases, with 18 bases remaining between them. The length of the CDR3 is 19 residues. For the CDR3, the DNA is TGCGCCAGCAGCCAAGATTTCGACAGAGTCCCCTATAGCAATCAGCCCCAGCATTTT. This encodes CASSQDFDRVPYSNQPQHF.

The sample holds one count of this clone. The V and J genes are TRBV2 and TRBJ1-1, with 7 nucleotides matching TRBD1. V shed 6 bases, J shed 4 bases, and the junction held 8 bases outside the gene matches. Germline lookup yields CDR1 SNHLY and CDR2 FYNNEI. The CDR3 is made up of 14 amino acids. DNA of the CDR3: TGTGCCAGCAGCGCCCAACAGGGGACCACTGAAGCTTTCTTT. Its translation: CASSAQQGTTEAFF. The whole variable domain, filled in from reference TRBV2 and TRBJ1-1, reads EPEVTQTPSHQVTQMGQEVILRCVPISNHLYFYWYRQILGQKVEFLVSFYNNEISEKSEIFDDQFSVERPDGSNFTLKIRSTKLEDSAMYFCASSAQQGTTEAFFGQGTRLTVV.

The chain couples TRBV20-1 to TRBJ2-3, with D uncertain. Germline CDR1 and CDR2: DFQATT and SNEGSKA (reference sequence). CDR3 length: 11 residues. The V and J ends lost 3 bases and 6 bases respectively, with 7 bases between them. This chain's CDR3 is CSASRVDTQYF. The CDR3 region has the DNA TGCAGTGCTAGTCGGGTGGATACGCAGTATTTT.

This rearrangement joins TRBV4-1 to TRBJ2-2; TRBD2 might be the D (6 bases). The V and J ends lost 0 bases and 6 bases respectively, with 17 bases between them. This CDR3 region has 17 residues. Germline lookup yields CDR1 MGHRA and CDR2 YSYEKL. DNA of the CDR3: TGCGCCAGCAGCCAAGATTCAGCGGGCAGTCCTCCCGGGGAGCTGTTTTTT. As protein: CASSQDSAGSPPGELFF.

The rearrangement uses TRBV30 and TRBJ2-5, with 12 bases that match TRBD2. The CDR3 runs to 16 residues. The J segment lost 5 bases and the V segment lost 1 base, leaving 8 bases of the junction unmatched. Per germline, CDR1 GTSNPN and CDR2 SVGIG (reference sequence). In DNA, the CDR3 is TGTGCCTGGAGTGAGACTAGCGGGAGTGTCTTGGAGACCCAGTACTTC. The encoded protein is CAWSETSGSVLETQYF.

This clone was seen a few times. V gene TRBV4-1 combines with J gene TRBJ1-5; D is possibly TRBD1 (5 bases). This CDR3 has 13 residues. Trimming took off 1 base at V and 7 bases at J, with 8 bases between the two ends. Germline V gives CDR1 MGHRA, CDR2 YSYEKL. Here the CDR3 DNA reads TGCGCCAGCAGCCAAGGGGGCAGGCAGCCCCAGCATTTT. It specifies CASSQGGRQPQHF.

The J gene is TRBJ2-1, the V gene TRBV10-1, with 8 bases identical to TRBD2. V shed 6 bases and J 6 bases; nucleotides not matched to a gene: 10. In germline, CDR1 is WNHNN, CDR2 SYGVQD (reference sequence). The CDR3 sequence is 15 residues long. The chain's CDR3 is CASSGRALGSNEQFF. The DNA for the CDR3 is TGCGCCAGCAGCGGGAGGGCCCTCGGGAGCAATGAGCAGTTCTTC.

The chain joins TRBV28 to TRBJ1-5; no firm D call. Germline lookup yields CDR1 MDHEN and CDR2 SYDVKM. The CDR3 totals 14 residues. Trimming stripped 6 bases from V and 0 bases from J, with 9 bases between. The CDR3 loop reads CASRPGYSNQPQHF. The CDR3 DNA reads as TGTGCCAGCAGGCCGGGGTATAGCAATCAGCCCCAGCATTTT.

CDR3 in DNA: TGTGCCAGCAGCCAAGATCCTAGCGGGAGGGAGGATACGCAGTATTTT. Translation gives CASSQDPSGREDTQYF. J is TRBJ2-3 and V is TRBV14; 12 bases match TRBD2. The ends lost 0 bases at V and 6 bases at J; junction bases unmatched: 4. CDR1 and CDR2 from the germline V gene are SGHDN and FVKESK. The CDR3 consists of 16 residues. Filled out from reference TRBV14 and TRBJ2-3, the complete variable domain reads EAGVTQFPSHSVIEKGQTVTLRCDPISGHDNLYWYRRVMGKEIKFLLHFVKESKQDESGMPNNRFLAERTGGTYSTLKVQPAELEDSGVYFCASSQDPSGREDTQYFGPGTRLTVL.

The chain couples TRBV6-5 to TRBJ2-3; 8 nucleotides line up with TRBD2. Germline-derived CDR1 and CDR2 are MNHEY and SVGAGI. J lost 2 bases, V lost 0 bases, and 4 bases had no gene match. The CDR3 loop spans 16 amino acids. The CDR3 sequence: CASSYSIAGTTDTQYF. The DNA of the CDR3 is TGTGCCAGCAGTTACTCGATAGCGGGGACCACAGATACGCAGTATTTT.

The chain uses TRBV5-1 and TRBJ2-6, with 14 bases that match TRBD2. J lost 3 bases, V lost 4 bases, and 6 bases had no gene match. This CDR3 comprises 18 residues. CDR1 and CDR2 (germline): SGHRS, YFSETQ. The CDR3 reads CASSTGLAGGFGANVLTF. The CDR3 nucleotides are TGCGCCAGCAGCACCGGACTAGCGGGAGGCTTTGGGGCCAACGTCCTGACTTTC.